The following is a TCR beta chain sequence with its context. Its antigen is not known. Unstimulated regulatory T cells (CD4+CD25+CD127-), CD4+CD25- non-regulatory cells, CD4 and CD8 cells were FACS-sorted from thawed PBMCs. From germline, CDR1 is SGHRS and CDR2 YFSETQ. V gave up 1 base and J gave up 5 bases, with 12 bases separating them. The CDR3 is 14 amino acids. The data belong to a study of Tregs in tolerant kidney transplant recipients. The assay was immunoSEQ multiplex PCR, and TCRdb's table has in-frame clones only and misses some. The repertoire holds some 250,000 clones, with approximately 84% as singletons. Study findings and constraints: The small number of patients limits these findings pending further validation. Biological reproducibility was not directly addressed in this study. Tregs expanded with activated donor B cells seemed most donor-specific.

The sequenced material came from CD4+ T cells from blood. The receptor comes from a human donor in good health. The rearrangement joins TRBV5-1 to TRBJ2-5, with TRBD1 as a possible D gene (5 bases). DNA of the CDR3: TGCGCCAGCAGCTTGTCAAGGGGCGAGGAGACCCAGTACTTC. Residues: CASSLSRGEETQYF.